This T cell receptor (beta chain) stems from a study of T-cell memory formation after mild COVID-19 (dated by TCRdb to the early 2020s). Context from the whole study: TCR sequence clusters from the two donors were largely donor specific. T-cell clones expanding and contracting after mild COVID-19 in two donors were tracked by longitudinal TCRalpha and TCRbeta repertoire sequencing. The cohort comprised two young, previously healthy adult volunteers, one female and one male.

With regard to this clonotype: Its antigen is not yet known. There are no base qualities to consult, and no much larger clone falls within one base.

What the research found in general, with its limitations: Balanced CD4/CD8 phenotypes were observed for clones contracting from day 15 to 85, whereas a bias towards CD4+ was observed for a second wave of clones expanding from day 15 to 37. SARS-CoV-2 specificity was not confirmed for the second-wave clones peaking on day 37. Contracting CD4+ clones were found mainly in CM and EM memory subsets, while CD8+ clones were enriched in EMRA. Some responding clones were detected in pre-infection memory, suggesting pre-existing cross-reactive memory T cells joined the SARS-CoV-2 response. Only a couple of mild cases were covered in the study, and larger cohorts including severe cases with pre-infection samples were considered necessary.

Ficoll-Paque density gradient centrifugation was the method used to isolate PBMCs. The sample was run on an Illumina NovaSeq 6000. cDNA libraries for TCRalpha and TCRbeta were prepared by 5'RACE using constant-segment primers, with sample barcodes and unique molecular identifiers added. Trizol reagent was used to extract RNA from every sample. Amplification of the libraries took two PCR steps, and the second step added a second sample barcode plus Illumina TruSeq adapters. The libraries were sequenced on an Illumina NovaSeq using 2 x 150 bp paired-end reads. As for the authors' bioinformatics: With migec v1.2.7, reads were demultiplexed and then collapsed into UMI-guided consensus sequences. Using mixcr v2.1.11, UMI consensuses were aligned to TRA and TRB V and J templates and then assembled into clonotypes. A clonotype was counted as expanded or contracted only when both edgeR and NoisET called the clonotype significant, with the noise models trained on biological replicates. For edgeR calls, the cutoffs were a false discovery rate-adjusted p below 0.01 and a log2 fold-change threshold of 1. As an exploratory analysis of dynamics, max-normalized trajectories of the 1000 most abundant clonotypes were examined by PCA with hierarchical clustering. Each responding clone was given a CD4 or CD8 phenotype based on the CD4+ and CD8+ repertoires, which had been sequenced separately. TCRdb passed the public sequencing reads through fastp at Q25 and MiXCR, retaining productive beta sequences. Identical CDR3 proteins give one entry, which carries the most common genes and DNA. TCRdb, not the authors, supplied the V and J calls. This sample gives fewer than 650,000 distinct CDR3 sequences in total; roughly a sixth of them show up just once. Clones ranked in the top ten supply about 8.1% of the sample.

The CDR3 has 15 amino acids, counting the end cysteine and phenylalanine. Only the CDR3 DNA stays, 45 bases, in frame from base 1. Relative to germline, V is missing 3 bases and J is missing 3 bases, with 4 bases of the junction outside any gene match. The CDR1 and CDR2 encoded by the germline V gene are ENHRY and SYGVKD. The V and J segments used are TRBV10-3 and TRBJ1-2, and 10 junction bases match TRBD1. This clonotype was obtained from an adult woman who had mild COVID-19 (a few samples of this study predate the infection). The sample titles of this study are shuffled in the database, so cell type and time point are left out; the donor was told from shared clones. Sequenced material: PBMCs or a T cell subset sorted from them (not recorded which). The DNA reads TGTGCCATCAGTGATCAGGGACAGGGGTACTATGGCTACACCTTC. Its product reads: CAISDQGQGYYGYTF.